This is a list of T cell receptor beta chains from one sample in a study of T cell responses to AZD1222 COVID-19 vaccine. The protocol was immunoSEQ multiplex PCR, while the TCRdb copy is restricted to in-frame clones and leaves out a portion. The table records approximately 150,000 clones, about 92% of them present only once. The material was peripheral blood, obtained on day 0 of AZD1222 vaccination. All receptors come from an adult in good health. The CDR3 runs from the conserved cysteine through the conserved F or W. The D gene is left open where the match is weak. Size values are once, few and many counts, or a class for expanded clones, and some rows have none.

J | V | size | D | DNA | CDR3
TRBJ2-5 | TRBV18 | - | TRBD2 | TGTGCCAGCTCACCAGGTCTAGCGGTGTACCAAGAGACCCAGTACTTC | CASSPGLAVYQETQYF
TRBJ2-3 | TRBV5-1 | - | - | TGCGCCAGCAGCTCGGGACCCTCGGATACGCAGTATTTT | CASSSGPSDTQYF
TRBJ1-1 | TRBV21-1 | - | - | TGTGCCAGCACCGCGGCGGGGGGCTGGGCTGAAGCTTTCTTT | CASTAAGGWAEAFF
TRBJ2-7 | TRBV10-3 | - | - | TGTGCCACTAAAGCGGCATCAGGGAAACTCTACGAGCAGTACTTC | CATKAASGKLYEQYF
TRBJ2-1 | TRBV5-1 | - | TRBD2 | TGCGCCAGCAGCTCCTCAACTAGCGGCCTTGGGTTTGAGCAGTTCTTC | CASSSSTSGLGFEQFF
TRBJ1-1 | TRBV12-3/TRBV12-4 | once | - | TGTGCCAGCAGCCGACCGGGGGTTACTGAAGCTTTCTTT | CASSRPGVTEAFF
TRBJ1-2 | TRBV5-8 | - | - | TGTGCCAGCAGCCCGGGACAAGCCTATGGCTACACCTTC | CASSPGQAYGYTF
TRBJ2-5 | TRBV30 | - | - | TGTGCCTGGAGTTTCGGCGAAGAGACCCAGTACTTC | CAWSFGEETQYF
TRBJ1-6 | TRBV3-1/TRBV3-2 | - | - | TGTGCCAGCAGCCAAGGGCAGGGCACCCACTTT | CASSQGQGTHF
TRBJ1-5 | TRBV2 | - | - | TGTGCCAGCAGTGAAAGGAGGGCCCAGCATTTT | CASSERRAQHF
TRBJ2-2 | TRBV3-1/TRBV3-2 | - | TRBD2 | TGTGCCAGCAGCCGGACTAGCGGGAGGGACACCGGGGAGCTGTTTTTT | CASSRTSGRDTGELFF
TRBJ1-6 | TRBV19 | once | - | TGTGCCAGTAACTCCCCAGGGGCCGGGGATTCACCCCTCCACTTT | CASNSPGAGDSPLHF
TRBJ1-5 | TRBV2 | - | TRBD1 | TGTGCCAGCAGTATCGGGACAGGGAACAATCAGCCCCAGCATTTT | CASSIGTGNNQPQHF
TRBJ2-1 | TRBV29-1 | - | TRBD2 | TGCAGCGTTGAAGACTTTTGGGGGACTAGCGGGAGGGCCCTGGAGTTCTTC | CSVEDFWGTSGRALEFF
TRBJ1-2 | TRBV25-1 | - | - | TGTGCCAGCAGAAAGGACGGGAGTAACTATGGCTACACCTTC | CASRKDGSNYGYTF
TRBJ1-2 | TRBV5-6 | - | - | TGTGCCAGCAGCTCAGGGATCAACTATGGCTACACCTTC | CASSSGINYGYTF
TRBJ1-3 | TRBV6-1 | once | - | TGTGCCAGCAGTGAAGCTGGGTTTGGGGGAAACACCATATATTTT | CASSEAGFGGNTIYF
TRBJ2-2 | TRBV19 | - | - | TGTGCCAGTAGTATAATCCGAACCCACGGGGAGCTGTTTTTT | CASSIIRTHGELFF
TRBJ2-7 | TRBV5-1 | - | TRBD1 | TGCGCCAGCAGCCTGACAGGGATAATCGAGCAGTACTTC | CASSLTGIIEQYF
TRBJ2-2 | TRBV19 | - | - | TGTGCCAGTCAAACCAACAGGGATCCCACCGGGGAGCTGTTTTTT | CASQTNRDPTGELFF
TRBJ2-5 | TRBV6-6 | - | - | TGTGCCAGTGCCGGGACTGAAGAGACCCAGTACTTC | CASAGTEETQYF
TRBJ1-1 | TRBV10-3 | - | - | TGTGCCATCAGTGATAGGCAGGGCACGAACACTGAAGCTTTCTTT | CAISDRQGTNTEAFF
TRBJ1-2 | TRBV5-1 | - | TRBD1 | TGCGCCAGCAGCCCCGGACAGGGCGTTTATGGCTACACCTTC | CASSPGQGVYGYTF
TRBJ2-7 | TRBV2 | once | - | TGTGCCAGCGGTAAGAGGATCGGGTTGGAGCAGTACTTC | CASGKRIGLEQYF
TRBJ1-1 | TRBV6-6 | - | - | TGTGCCAGCAATCCGGGACAAAACACTGAAGCTTTCTTT | CASNPGQNTEAFF
TRBJ2-6 | TRBV2 | - | - | TGTGCCAGCAGTGACCGCTCTGGGGCCAACGTCCTGACTTTC | CASSDRSGANVLTF
TRBJ2-1 | TRBV19 | - | - | TGTGCCAGTAGTATTGGGTGGAATGAGCAGTTCTTC | CASSIGWNEQFF
TRBJ2-1 | TRBV5-4 | - | TRBD2 | TGTGCCAGCAGCTCGCCTACTAGCGGGAGGGCCTTTGAGCAGTTCTTC | CASSSPTSGRAFEQFF
TRBJ1-2 | TRBV27 | many | TRBD1 | TGTGCCAGCAGATCAGGGGGAGGCATGTATGGCTACACCTTC | CASRSGGGMYGYTF
TRBJ2-2 | TRBV19 | - | - | TGTGCCAGTAGTATAGATCTGGCAGGCCGCGTCCTCGCCAAAGGCCCGAACACCGGGGAGCTGTTTTTT | CASSIDLAGRVLAKGPNTGELFF
TRBJ1-5 | TRBV4-1 | - | - | TGCGCCAGCAGCCAAGTTGGTGGATCCTATAGCAATCAGCCCCAGCATTTT | CASSQVGGSYSNQPQHF
TRBJ2-7 | TRBV9 | - | - | TGTGCCAGCAGCCCGACTGGGGATGTAGACGAGCAGTACTTC | CASSPTGDVDEQYF
TRBJ2-2 | TRBV29-1 | - | TRBD1 | TGCAGCGCCTCCGGGACAGGGTTACCCGGGGAGCTGTTTTTT | CSASGTGLPGELFF
TRBJ2-7 | TRBV5-1 | - | TRBD2 | TGCGCCAGCAGCTTGGCCAGTGGACTAGCGGGAGGGCCCTACGAGCAGTACTTC | CASSLASGLAGGPYEQYF
TRBJ1-1 | TRBV6-5 | - | TRBD1 | TGTGCCAGCAGTCCGGGACAGTTCATGAACACTGAAGCTTTCTTT | CASSPGQFMNTEAFF
TRBJ1-4 | TRBV5-1 | once | - | TGCGCCAGCAGCGTTGGGGAGGGCGGTGAAAAACTGTTTTTT | CASSVGEGGEKLFF
TRBJ1-2 | TRBV5-1 | - | - | TGCGCCAGCAGCTTGGCACGTCAAGGCTACACCTTC | CASSLARQGYTF
TRBJ1-2 | TRBV7-9 | - | - | TGTGCCAGCAGCTACCCCGGGACGCACTATGGCTACACCTTC | CASSYPGTHYGYTF
TRBJ1-5 | TRBV11-2 | - | - | TGTGCCAGCAGCTTAGATCAAAAAAATCAGCCCCAGCATTTT | CASSLDQKNQPQHF
TRBJ1-2 | TRBV6-5 | - | TRBD1 | TGTGCCAGCAGTTCAGGGGGCACGAACTATGGCTACACCTTC | CASSSGGTNYGYTF
TRBJ1-1 | TRBV4-1 | - | - | TGCGCCAGCAGCCAAGAAGAGCAGGGATTTTTTATGAACACTGAAGCTTTCTTT | CASSQEEQGFFMNTEAFF
TRBJ1-4 | TRBV29-1 | - | TRBD1 | TGCAGCGTCCTACAGGGGGCTGAGACAGAAAAACTGTTTTTT | CSVLQGAETEKLFF
TRBJ2-5 | TRBV7-9 | - | - | TGTGCCAGCAGCTTAGCGTGGGGGGAGACCCAGTACTTC | CASSLAWGETQYF
TRBJ1-1 | TRBV5-1 | - | - | TGCGCCAGCAGCCTACAGGGTTACGCTTTCTTT | CASSLQGYAFF
TRBJ1-1 | TRBV12-3/TRBV12-4 | - | - | TGTGCCAGCAGTCTTCAGCAGAAGACTGAAGCTTTCTTT | CASSLQQKTEAFF
TRBJ1-1 | TRBV6-5 | - | - | TGTGCCACCATACGAGTGAACACTGAAGCTTTCTTT | CATIRVNTEAFF
TRBJ1-2 | TRBV11-2 | few | TRBD1 | TGTGCCAGCAGGGATAGGGACAGGGTTGGCTATGGCTACACCTTC | CASRDRDRVGYGYTF
TRBJ2-7 | TRBV5-1 | - | TRBD2 | TGCGCCAGCAGCTTCGCTAGCGGGAGTCCCTACGAGCAGTACTTC | CASSFASGSPYEQYF
TRBJ1-2 | TRBV10-3 | - | - | TGTGCCATCAGTGAAGACCCCTCCAACCGACCCGGGGGCTACACCTTC | CAISEDPSNRPGGYTF
TRBJ1-5 | TRBV19 | - | - | TGTGCCAGTAGTACTCGGACCACCACTGATGGGCCCCAGCATTTT | CASSTRTTTDGPQHF
TRBJ1-2 | TRBV6-5 | - | - | TGTGCCAGCAGCCGGACCGCCCCTAACTATGGCTACACCTTC | CASSRTAPNYGYTF
TRBJ2-1 | TRBV7-8 | - | TRBD2 | TGTGCCAGCAGCTTACGAAGGACTAGCGGGAGGGCCGATGAGCAGTTCTTC | CASSLRRTSGRADEQFF
TRBJ1-5 | TRBV7-2 | - | - | TGTGCCAGCAGCTTTCAGGCAGGGATGGGTCAGCCCCAGCATTTT | CASSFQAGMGQPQHF
TRBJ2-1 | TRBV11-2 | - | - | TGTGCCAGCAGCTTAGCGCTACCCTCCTACAATGAGCAGTTCTTC | CASSLALPSYNEQFF
TRBJ1-3 | TRBV6-1 | - | - | TGTGCCAGCAGTGAAGCACAGGGCCCGAAGAACACCATATATTTT | CASSEAQGPKNTIYF
TRBJ1-6 | TRBV27 | - | - | TGTGCCAGCAGTTTGGATTTGGGGATGACACCCCTCCACTTT | CASSLDLGMTPLHF
TRBJ1-1 | TRBV27 | - | - | TGTGCCAGCAGTTATCAGGGTTCGGGCACTGAAGCTTTCTTT | CASSYQGSGTEAFF
TRBJ2-1 | TRBV5-1 | - | - | TGCGCCAGCAATTCGGCCGCAGGAGCCTACAATGAGCAGTTCTTC | CASNSAAGAYNEQFF